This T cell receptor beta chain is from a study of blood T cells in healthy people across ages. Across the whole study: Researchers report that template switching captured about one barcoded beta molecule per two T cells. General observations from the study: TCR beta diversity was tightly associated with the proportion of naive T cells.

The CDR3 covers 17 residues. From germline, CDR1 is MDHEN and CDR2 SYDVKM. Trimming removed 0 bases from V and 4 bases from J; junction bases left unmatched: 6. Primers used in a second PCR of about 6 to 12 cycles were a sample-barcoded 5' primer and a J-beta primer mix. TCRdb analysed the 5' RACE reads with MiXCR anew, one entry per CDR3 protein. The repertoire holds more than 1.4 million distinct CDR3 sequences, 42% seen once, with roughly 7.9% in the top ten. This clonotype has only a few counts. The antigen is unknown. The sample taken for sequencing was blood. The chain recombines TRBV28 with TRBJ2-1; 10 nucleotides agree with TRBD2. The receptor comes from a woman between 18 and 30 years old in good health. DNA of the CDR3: TGTGCCAGCAGTTTATGGGGGGAGCGGGGGGGTTACAATGAGCAGTTCTTC. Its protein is CASSLWGERGGYNEQFF. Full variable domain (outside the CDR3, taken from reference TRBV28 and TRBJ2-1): DVKVTQSSRYLVKRTGEKVFLECVQDMDHENMFWYRQDPGLGLRLIYFSYDVKMKEKGDIPEGYSVSREKKERFSLILESASTNQTSMYLCASSLWGERGGYNEQFFGPGTRLTVL.